This T cell receptor beta chain was captured by sequencing in a study of cytomegalovirus exposure and HLA in healthy donors (dated by TCRdb to the late 2010s). Context from the whole study: An earlier analysis of about 560 of the donors reported about 260 Gb of sequence data and 95 million to 120 million unique TCR beta sequences obtained from about 180 million T cells. An early release covering roughly 580 HLA-typed donors comprised about 300 gigabases of sequencing data and approximately 85 million unique TCR sequences. The genetic ancestry cluster associated with self-reported Caucasian donors included approximately 85% of the roughly 360 genotyped donors. The study aimed to test whether cataloging public T cell receptors could reveal signatures of past pathogen exposure. The study used immunosequencing to profile the T cell repertoires of 670 or so subjects and linked those repertoires to cytomegalovirus serostatus. Besides the first cohort of hundreds of subjects, a separate validation cohort made up of roughly 130 different subjects was used. To predict cytomegalovirus infection status, the study combined high-throughput TCR immunosequencing, statistical association of individual TCRs with disease status, and machine learning. To study patterns of TCR occurrence, a later analysis re-analyzed previously published TCR beta repertoires from 666 donors and added high-resolution HLA genotyping. Rather than drawing on any new phenotypic data, the later analysis identified candidate immune exposures from TCR beta sequences and the way those sequences occurred across donors. An earlier analysis of 587 of the donors applied high-throughput TCR beta sequencing to assess whether each TCR beta V gene segment acted as functional or pseudogenic. Alongside the repertoire data, information on donor age, sex, ethnicity and CMV serostatus was compiled. Genome-wide SNP genotypes for about three fifths of the roughly 670 donors were used in a later genetic analysis, which treated that subset as a discovery cohort. All discovery cohort repertoires had been generated on a single sequencing platform. HLA typing included class I and class II loci at four-digit resolution. The number of donors typed differed by locus, with 629-630 for A, B, C, DRB1 and DQB1, roughly 520 for DQA1, approximately 580 for DPA1, and 400 to 490 for DPB1. Roughly 5 DR-DQ haplotypes were treated as single units for association and clustering because of strong linkage in the cohort. Among about 390 genotyped donors of the cohort, an average of 235,054 unique TCR beta nucleotide sequences were sequenced per donor, about a sixth of them non-productive.

Libraries were built with the immunoSEQ multiplex PCR assay. The multiplex PCR relied on a mix of 60 forward primers for TCR Vbeta segments and 13 reverse primers for TCR Jbeta segments. A multiplex PCR assay on genomic DNA amplified the CDR3 region of rearranged TCR beta genes. Amplified TCR beta libraries were sequenced as 87-base-pair reads on the Illumina HiSeq System. The paper's processing steps were these. Across the 600 to 700 repertoires, a later analysis counted some 81 million unique TCR beta chains, some 11 million of which were shared by at least two donors. Raw reads were error-corrected and collapsed into unique sequences with a nearest-neighbor algorithm that merged closely related sequences to remove PCR and sequencing errors. CDR3 sequences were aligned to IMGT reference sequences to assign V, D and J gene segments. Each retained sequence needed at least a six-nucleotide match to both a V gene segment and a J gene segment. Rearrangements were called productive when the CDR3 lacked stop codons and stayed in frame with V and J; all others were non-productive. CDR3 was defined by IMGT convention, running from the second conserved V-encoded cysteine to the conserved J-encoded phenylalanine. The earlier analysis of some 580 of the donors excluded any sequence lacking an unambiguous match to a single V gene segment. An earlier analysis of 500 to 700 of the donors classified V segments as functional when productive rearrangements were above 56.7% and as segregating when the standard deviation between donors was above 5%. To diagnose cytomegalovirus status from the catalog of TCR beta chain sequences, a statistical classification framework was built. In a later analysis, TCR nucleotide sequences were compared against IMGT/GENE-DB human TR gene sequences so that V and J genes could be assigned. The TCRdist pipeline was used in a later analysis to assign CDR3 sequences and most-parsimonious VDJ recombination scenarios. In a later analysis, each TCR beta chain was defined by its CDR3 amino acid sequence together with its V-gene family, and reads lacking a unique V-gene family were excluded. In a later analysis, 550 to 650 highly shared, low-generation-probability nucleotide sequences were removed to address suspected cross-contamination and a sequencing artifact. In a later analysis, a clonal expansion index for each public chain was calculated from normalized within-repertoire ranks of inferred template counts. In a later analysis, generation probabilities were computed with a VDJ recombination model fitted to out-of-frame rearrangements, and the resulting probabilities were checked against IGoR. A later analysis scored TCR-TCR, TCR-HLA and TCR-CMV co-occurrence with hypergeometric tests, applying a repertoire-size bias correction to TCR pairs. To estimate false discovery rates, a later analysis permuted the HLA or CMV assignments 20 times. In a later analysis, co-occurring TCRs were grouped with DBSCAN, and TCRdist sequence similarity was added when clustering was performed within HLA-allele-positive subsets. Repertoires with fewer than 30,000 or more than 120,000 public chains, plus five repertoires with anomalous nucleotide sharing, were excluded from co-occurrence clustering. TCRdb took this table from immuneACCESS and kept in-frame rearrangements with V and J called. Such tables lack part of the clones; where checked against another copy, unresolved V genes explain under half of the gap, and the rest is unexplained. V, J and clone size are those of that table, while D and trimming were read from the DNA. A total of roughly 96,000 clones appear in this sample, approximately 72% of them only once. The ten largest clones capture 11% to 15% of the sample.

The cohort was made up of about 670 healthy bone marrow donors. Cohort members were all nominally healthy when sampled, although unrecorded immune exposures were likely present. The donor tested CMV seropositive and was one of the 289 seropositive cohort members. A peripheral blood sample was provided by each donor, and peripheral blood mononuclear cells were used for TCR beta sequencing. The Qiagen DNeasy Blood Extraction Kit was used to extract genomic DNA from the blood cell samples. This clone appeared a few times. Its antigen remains unidentified. It has no much larger one-base neighbor in the sample; base qualities were not kept. Study-level results and caveats: Because some donors lacked HLA typing at each locus, the association tests relied only on the typed subset. In this cohort, only TCR beta chains were sequenced, and detectable features were limited by the absence of alpha or paired-chain data. Some IMGT-functional V segments, including TRBV6-2 and TRBV6-3, could not be distinguished by the 87-base-pair reads and were therefore excluded. An association between a missense DCLRE1C variant and V-gene and J-gene trimming of TCR beta chains was found in a later genetic analysis and replicated in an independent cohort. A further reported finding was that TCR beta sequences accurately predicted the HLA-A and HLA-B alleles for most subjects in the first cohort. Because counts were too low, seventeen rarely observed V segments, including chromosome 9 orphons, were excluded from the earlier analysis of 500 to 700 of the donors. According to a later analysis, most CMV-associated TCR beta chains appeared to be HLA-restricted, and the HLA associations seemed to be driven largely by CMV exposure. A total of about 150 TCR beta chains were listed by the study as associated with cytomegalovirus. In a later genetic analysis, fewer N-insertions in productive TCRs were reported among donors in an Asian-associated ancestry cluster than the roughly 710-donor mean. When HLA alleles, especially DR and DQ, strongly co-occurred, attributing TCR associations to individual alleles was difficult. Presence/absence analyses assumed roughly uniform sequencing depth across donors, an assumption that may not hold. Compared with equally common non-associated chains, HLA-associated TCR beta chains in a later analysis were more clonally expanded and had lower generation probabilities. Linkage disequilibrium might explain the correlated functional status among segregating V segments, but an unknown experimental factor could not be ruled out. CMV serostatus was the only immune exposure information available for the cohort. Most TCR sequences were observed very rarely across donors, whereas some public TCRs were present in many individuals. In vitro tests confirmed that a few of the cytomegalovirus-associated TCR beta chains recognize cytomegalovirus antigens. Broadly in line with IMGT annotations, most TCR beta V segments showed up in productive rearrangements about 90% or about 30% of the time in an earlier analysis of 450 to 750 of the donors. In a later analysis, over 15,000 TCR beta sequences were associated with specific HLA alleles at a false discovery rate of 0.05. According to a later analysis, parvovirus B19, influenza, CMV and Epstein-Barr virus appeared linked to several top co-occurrence clusters. Cytomegalovirus status was reported to be diagnosed by the classifier with high specificity and sensitivity in both the original and validation cohorts. The sequencing pipeline was judged likely to have produced a cluster of highly shared sequence variants as a technical artifact. The authors suggested that the approach could potentially be generalized to other disease states and immunological phenotypes. A later analysis found that TCR association rates varied across HLA loci, with DRB1 alleles showing the most associated TCRs and HLA-C alleles the fewest.

The CDR3 holds 13 amino acids from the cysteine to the phenylalanine. The sequence is cut down to CDR3 DNA, 39 bases in frame from base 1. V sheds 3 bases and J sheds 5 bases, leaving 14 bases between their ends. CDR1 SQVTM and CDR2 ANQGSEA are derived from the germline V gene. This clonotype was obtained from a woman in her seventies in good health and CMV-seropositive. Here the chain combines TRBV29-1 and TRBJ2-7; a tentative D call is TRBD2 (5 bases match). The source material was PBMCs. The DNA reads TGCAGCGTTGAGAGAGGGATCGGGAACGAGCAGTACTTC. This sequence encodes CSVERGIGNEQYF.